Listed here are 11 T cell receptor beta chains from one sample, sequenced in a study of T cells after yellow fever vaccination. TCRdb re-called the 5' RACE reads through MiXCR, storing one row per CDR3 protein. The sample includes about 350,000 distinct CDR3 sequences, roughly 8.6% seen only once; the top ten take approximately 15%. Here the sequenced sample was PBMCs, taken roughly 45 days after the first yellow fever vaccination. The source of these receptors is a man younger than 30 who received the YFV17D yellow fever vaccine.

In this sample, this clonotype turned up once. Compared with germline, one end of the junction differs, possibly owing to a read error. The chain carries TRBV7-2 and TRBJ2-1; possibly TRBD2 for D (7 bases). CDR1 is SGHTA and CDR2 is FQGNSA in the germline V gene. The CDR3 runs to 13 residues. The DNA of the CDR3 is TGTGCCAGCAGCTTATTGGAGGGGGGGCCCCTGTCCTTC. Residues: CASSLLEGGPLSF.

This rearrangement joins TRBV7-2 to TRBJ1-3, with a tentative D call TRBD1 (6 bases). The V end was cut by 5 bases, the J end by 5 bases, with 13 bases between. CDR1 and CDR2 from the germline V gene are SGHTA and FQGNSA. CDR3 length: 14 residues. In DNA, the CDR3 is TGTGCCAGCAGCCAGGGGCAAGGGCGAAACACCATATATTTT. Amino acids: CASSQGQGRNTIYF. The full variable domain, in which reference TRBV7-2 and TRBJ1-3 provide the parts outside the CDR3, is GAGVSQSPSNKVTEKGKDVELRCDPISGHTALYWYRQSLGQGLEFLIYFQGNSAPDKSGLPSDRFSAERTGGSVSTLTIQRTQQEDSAVYLCASSQGQGRNTIYFGEGSWLTVV.

This clonotype was observed a handful of times. J is TRBJ1-6 and V is TRBV6-5, with 7 nucleotides matching TRBD1. The CDR3 consists of 16 residues. Trimming removed 5 bases from V and 2 bases from J; junction bases left unmatched: 6. Per germline, CDR1 MNHEY and CDR2 SVGAGI. DNA for the CDR3: TGTGCCAGCAGTCCGACAGGGTACACCTATAATTCACCCCTCCACTTT. Encoded protein: CASSPTGYTYNSPLHF.

This clonotype was seen a handful of times. V and J are TRBV20-1 and TRBJ1-5; 7 bases are a match to TRBD1. CDR3 length: 13 amino acids. The germline V gene encodes CDR1 DFQATT and CDR2 SNEGSKA (reference sequence). V shed 6 bases and J 11 bases; nucleotides not matched to a gene: 13. CDR3: CSATGTAKRAQHF. CDR3 DNA: TGCAGTGCAACCGGGACAGCAAAGAGGGCCCAGCATTTT.

This clonotype was found a few times. This rearrangement joins TRBV12-3 or TRBV12-4 to TRBJ1-4; D gene unclear. This CDR3 is 14 amino acids long. V lost 3 bases and J 0 bases, leaving 5 bases between the germline ends. CDR3 protein: CASSFTATNEKLFF. For the CDR3, the DNA is TGTGCCAGCAGTTTCACCGCAACTAATGAAAAACTGTTTTTT.

The rearrangement links TRBV7-6 to TRBJ2-7, with D tentatively TRBD1 or TRBD2 (5 bases each). Germline-derived CDR1 and CDR2 are SGHVS and FNYEAQ. Deletions cut 5 bases from V and 4 bases from J, with 12 bases between. CDR3 length: 13 residues. Here the CDR3 reads CASSPGPPYEQYF. The CDR3 nucleotides are TGTGCCAGCAGCCCGGGGCCCCCATACGAGCAGTACTTC.

The rearrangement uses TRBV9 and TRBJ2-3, with 8 bases identical to TRBD2. The J segment lost 3 bases and the V segment lost 0 bases, leaving 3 bases of the junction unmatched. CDR3 size: 15 residues. Germline V gives CDR1 SGDLS, CDR2 YYNGEE. CDR3 nucleotide sequence: TGTGCCAGCAGCGTAGATCCGGGAGGGACAGATACGCAGTATTTT. Protein product: CASSVDPGGTDTQYF.

V is TRBV28 and J is TRBJ2-3; 7 bases agree with TRBD1. This CDR3 contains 12 residues. The V gene's germline CDR1 is MDHEN and CDR2 SYDVKM. V was clipped by 8 bases and J by 4 bases; unmatched bases: 3. The CDR3 DNA reads TGTGCCAGCGTCACAGGGGCAGATACGCAGTATTTT. The encoded protein is CASVTGADTQYF.

At least ten counts were recorded for this clonotype. V gene TRBV2 combines with J gene TRBJ2-7; TRBD2 is a possible D gene (5 bases). This CDR3 spans 13 amino acids. The ends were cut back, 2 bases at V and 7 bases at J, with 12 bases in the middle. Germline CDR1 is SNHLY and CDR2 is FYNNEI. CDR3 in amino acids: CASSENEGREQYF. CDR3 nucleotide sequence: TGTGCCAGCAGTGAAAACGAGGGCCGGGAGCAGTACTTC. Full variable domain (rest looked up from reference TRBV2 and TRBJ2-7): EPEVTQTPSHQVTQMGQEVILRCVPISNHLYFYWYRQILGQKVEFLVSFYNNEISEKSEIFDDQFSVERPDGSNFTLKIRSTKLEDSAMYFCASSENEGREQYFGPGTRLTVT.

Details on this clonotype: This may be a read error: a much more frequent sequence differs by one nucleotide. The chain employs TRBV15 and TRBJ1-3; D unclear. The germline CDR1 and CDR2 sequences are LNHNV and YYDKDF (reference sequence). The CDR3 is made up of 14 amino acids. In DNA form, the CDR3 reads TGTGCCACCAGCAGTCCTAGCTCTGGAAACACCTTATATTTT. This sequence encodes CATSSPSSGNTLYF.

Only a few counts were recorded for this clonotype. The chain carries TRBV20-1 and TRBJ1-1; D gene uncertain. Germline loops: CDR1 DFQATT, CDR2 SNEGSKA (reference sequence). CDR3 length equals 12 residues. V was cut by 6 bases and J by 3 bases, with 11 bases left in between. The CDR3 DNA sequence: TGCAGTGCAAAGGACGGTGACACTGAAGCTTTCTTT. Amino acid sequence: CSAKDGDTEAFF.